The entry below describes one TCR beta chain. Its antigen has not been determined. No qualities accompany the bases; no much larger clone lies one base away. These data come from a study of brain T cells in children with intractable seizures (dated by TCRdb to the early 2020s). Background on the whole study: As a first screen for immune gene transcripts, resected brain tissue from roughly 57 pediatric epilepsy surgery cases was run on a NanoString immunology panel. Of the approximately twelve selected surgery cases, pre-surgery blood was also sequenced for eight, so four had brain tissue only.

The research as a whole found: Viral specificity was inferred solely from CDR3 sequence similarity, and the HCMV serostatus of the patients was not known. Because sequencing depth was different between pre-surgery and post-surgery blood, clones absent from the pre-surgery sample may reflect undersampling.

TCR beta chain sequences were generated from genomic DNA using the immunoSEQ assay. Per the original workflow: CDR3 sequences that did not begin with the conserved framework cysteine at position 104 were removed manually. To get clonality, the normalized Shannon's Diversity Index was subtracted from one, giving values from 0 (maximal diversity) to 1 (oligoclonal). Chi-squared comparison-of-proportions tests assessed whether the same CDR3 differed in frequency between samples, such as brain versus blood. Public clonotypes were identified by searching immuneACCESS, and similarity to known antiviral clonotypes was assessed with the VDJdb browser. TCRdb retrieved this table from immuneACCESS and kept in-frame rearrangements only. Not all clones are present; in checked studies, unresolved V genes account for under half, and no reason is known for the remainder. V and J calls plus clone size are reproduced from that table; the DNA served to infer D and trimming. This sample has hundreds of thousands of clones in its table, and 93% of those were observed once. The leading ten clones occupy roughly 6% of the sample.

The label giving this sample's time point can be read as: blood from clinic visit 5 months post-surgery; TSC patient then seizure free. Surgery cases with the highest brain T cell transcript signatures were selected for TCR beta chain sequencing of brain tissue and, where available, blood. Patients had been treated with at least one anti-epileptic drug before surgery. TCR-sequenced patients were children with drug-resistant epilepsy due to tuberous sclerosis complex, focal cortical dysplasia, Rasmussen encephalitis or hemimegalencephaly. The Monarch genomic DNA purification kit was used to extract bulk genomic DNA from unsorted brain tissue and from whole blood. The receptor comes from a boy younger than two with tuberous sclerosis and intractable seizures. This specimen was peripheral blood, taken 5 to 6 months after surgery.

The CDR3 has the sequence CASSSRDGGWPQHF. The sequence in DNA is TGTGCCAGCAGTTCCCGGGACGGGGGCTGGCCCCAGCATTTT. The chain was built from TRBV28 and TRBJ1-5; perhaps TRBD1 is the D gene, with 6 bases matching. CDR1 and CDR2 are drawn from the germline V gene: MDHEN, SYDVKM. The CDR3 contains 14 residues, cysteine and phenylalanine counted. The entry retains the CDR3 DNA only, 42 bases that are in frame from base 1. V lost 4 bases and J lost 9 bases; the stretch between them is 16 bases long.